Listed here are 4 T cell receptor beta chains from one sample, sequenced in a study of spatial heterogeneity in lung cancer (dated by TCRdb to the late 2010s). The library was made by 5' RACE. TCRdb shows the sequencer as NextSeq 500. TCRdb reworked the public reads: Q25 trimming with fastp, MiXCR clone assembly, productive beta chains retained. For every CDR3 protein sequence, its rows merge into one entry that carries the most common genes and DNA. This sample holds around 110,000 distinct CDR3 sequences; 12% were observed only once. 15% to 20% of the sample belongs to the ten largest clones. Sample time point, as interpreted from the label and publication: blood at routine non-recurrence follow-up after resection. For TCR sequencing, whole RNA was extracted from tumor and nontumor lung tissue, or from cryopreserved PBMC samples, and no cell sorting was done. The sequencing here drew on PBMCs, taken at follow-up. These receptors all come from a male donor with early-stage non-small cell lung cancer.

This clonotype was detected a few times. The V and J genes are TRBV2 and TRBJ2-7; D uncertain. Germline-derived CDR1 and CDR2 are SNHLY and FYNNEI. V dropped 4 bases and J dropped 3 bases, with 13 bases sitting between them. This CDR3 is built from 14 residues. The CDR3 DNA reads as TGTGCCAGCAGTGGAGGATCGGTTTACTACGAGCAGTACTTC. Its protein is CASSGGSVYYEQYF. The whole variable domain, filled in from reference TRBV2 and TRBJ2-7, reads EPEVTQTPSHQVTQMGQEVILRCVPISNHLYFYWYRQILGQKVEFLVSFYNNEISEKSEIFDDQFSVERPDGSNFTLKIRSTKLEDSAMYFCASSGGSVYYEQYFGPGTRLTVT.

This clonotype turned up a few times. J is TRBJ1-6 and V is TRBV7-3; D unresolved. The CDR3 is 13 residues long. Germline V gives CDR1 SGHTA, CDR2 FQGTGA. The V end lost 5 bases, the J end lost 5 bases, and 7 bases lay between the germline ends. For the CDR3, the DNA is TGTGCCAGCAGCGTTACAGATAATTCACCCCTCCACTTT. The encoded protein is CASSVTDNSPLHF.

This clonotype was recorded at least ten times. V usage is TRBV5-1 and J usage is TRBJ2-1; 9 bases align to TRBD1. Germline CDR1 SGHRS, CDR2 YFSETQ. The CDR3 sequence is 14 residues long. V gave up 4 bases and J gave up 3 bases; unmatched junction bases: 2. The CDR3 nucleotides read TGCGCCAGCAGCCGACAGGGGGACTACAATGAGCAGTTCTTC. It codes for CASSRQGDYNEQFF.

The chain is built from TRBV20-1 and TRBJ2-7; perhaps TRBD2 as D (5 bases). The germline V gene encodes CDR1 DFQATT and CDR2 SNEGSKA (reference sequence). V gave up 5 bases and J gave up 4 bases, with 18 bases separating them. This CDR3 is built from 14 residues. CDR3 in amino acids: CSAPGPLRAYEQYF. DNA for the CDR3: TGCAGTGCTCCGGGCCCCCTGAGGGCTTACGAGCAGTACTTC.